Detailed here is one T cell receptor beta chain. Its antigen remains unknown. The data derive from a study of Graves' ophthalmopathy and Graves' hyperthyroidism. Study background: Peripheral blood samples were taken at initial diagnosis, before any treatment. Points from the study as a whole: Discrimination between ophthalmopathy and stable hyperthyroidism by a 13-signature model showed nearly 90% sensitivity and about 80% specificity.

Germline CDR1 SGHTA, CDR2 FQGNSA. The length of the CDR3 is 13 residues. Trimming took 1 base from V and 6 from J, leaving 10 bases between them. Patients were diagnosed from clinical symptoms, serum thyroxine, TRAb, thyroid ultrasound and orbital computed tomography. RNA transcripts yielded amplified TCR beta CDR3 regions. Amplification began with first-round RT-PCR using HTBI primers, then second-round multiplex PCR was performed. TCRdb itself ran the multiplex PCR reads through MiXCR, one entry per CDR3 protein. The table has hundreds of thousands of distinct CDR3 sequences, about a fifth seen once; the top ten hold around 7%.

The chain uses TRBV7-2 and TRBJ2-7; D is possibly TRBD2 (6 bases). The sequence came from a woman aged 18-35 years with stable Graves' hyperthyroidism. Some clones in this sample may be carry-over from other donors' samples. Sequencing was done on a sample of peripheral blood. The DNA for the CDR3 is TGTGCCAGCAGCTTAGTACGGGAGTCCGAGCAGTACTTC. This encodes CASSLVRESEQYF.